Shown below are 24 T cell receptor beta chains from a single sample sequenced in a study of a mutant IDH1 vaccine in newly diagnosed glioma. For these TCRs, the target antigens are not known. Specified time point: week 47, end of study. In every dose of vaccine, 300 ug of mutant IDH1 20-mer peptide was given alongside topical imiquimod. The table came from immunoSEQ multiplex PCR; TCRdb's copy has only in-frame clones and leaves some out. The sample records 58,000 or so clones, around 83% being singletons. The sequencing used PBMCs, collected from a glioma patient whose treatment included an IDH1 peptide vaccine. The receptors derive from a woman aged 45-60 years with glioma.

In nucleotides, the CDR3 is TGTGCCAGTAGCGACTTCTACGAGCAGTACTTC. Its translation: CASSDFYEQYF. V gene TRBV19 combines with J gene TRBJ2-7; no clear D gene. CDR1 is LNHDA, CDR2 SQIVND, per germline (reference sequence). Trimming stripped 6 bases from V and 3 bases from J, with 6 bases between. The CDR3 covers 11 residues. The whole variable domain, remainder taken from reference TRBV19 and TRBJ2-7, is DGGITQSPKYLFRKEGQNVTLSCEQNLNHDAMYWYRQDPGQGLRLIYYSQIVNDFQKGDIAEGYSVSREKKESFPLTVTSAQKNPTAFYLCASSDFYEQYFGPGTRLTVT.

The V gene is TRBV7-2, the J gene TRBJ1-2; D might be TRBD1 (6 bases). Trimming took 5 bases from V and 8 from J, leaving 21 bases between them. The CDR3 contains 15 residues. CDR1 is SGHTA and CDR2 is FQGNSA in the germline V gene. The CDR3 loop is CASSDYRAPISGYTF. CDR3 DNA: TGTGCCAGCAGCGATTACAGGGCTCCCATAAGCGGCTACACCTTC.

The table lists this clone with a count of one. V and J are TRBV10-3 and TRBJ1-4, with D possibly TRBD1 on 5 matching bases. Germline assignment: CDR1 ENHRY and CDR2 SYGVKD. This CDR3 has 14 amino acids. Trimming left V 4 bases short and J 3 bases short, with 9 bases between. The CDR3 loop reads CAISGGASNEKLFF. The DNA of the CDR3 is TGTGCCATCAGTGGGGGCGCATCTAATGAAAAACTGTTTTTT.

This chain links TRBV13 with TRBJ2-2, with D unclear. The V end lost 0 bases, the J end lost 3 bases, and 11 bases lay between the germline ends. Germline-derived CDR1 and CDR2 are PRHDT and FYEKMQ (reference sequence). The CDR3 is 16 amino acids. The CDR3 sequence: CASSLGAGRDTGELFF. CDR3 in DNA: TGTGCCAGCAGCTTAGGCGCTGGCCGGGACACCGGGGAGCTGTTTTTT.

The chain carries TRBV5-1 and TRBJ1-2, with TRBD1 identical over 9 bases. The CDR3 covers 14 residues. CDR1 is SGHRS, CDR2 YFSETQ, per germline. V lost 4 bases, J lost 7 bases, and 8 bases stayed unmatched. The CDR3 reads CASSKTGGNAGYTF. CDR3 nucleotides: TGCGCCAGCAGCAAGACAGGGGGGAACGCTGGCTACACCTTC.

V and J are TRBV7-8 and TRBJ2-2, with 7 bases identical to TRBD2. V gave up 5 bases and J gave up 0 bases; unmatched junction bases: 3. Germline V gene lookup returns CDR1 SGHVS and CDR2 FQNEAQ. The CDR3 spans 15 residues. CDR3 loop: CASSPSGANTGELFF. Written as DNA, the CDR3 is TGTGCCAGCAGCCCGAGCGGGGCGAACACCGGGGAGCTGTTTTTT.

This clone occurred a few times. The same CDR3 is also encoded by other DNA sequences in this sample. The chain links TRBV5-1 to TRBJ1-2; no clear D gene. Trimming removed 0 bases at V and 4 bases at J, with 4 bases between. Per germline, CDR1 SGHRS and CDR2 YFSETQ. The CDR3 totals 12 residues. The CDR3 DNA reads TGCGCCAGCAGCTTGGAAGGCTATGGCTACACCTTC. Translation: CASSLEGYGYTF.

This clone has just a few counts. This chain connects TRBV7-2 to TRBJ1-5, with D tentatively TRBD1 (5 bases). From germline, CDR1 is SGHTA and CDR2 FQGNSA. V was shortened by 3 bases and J by 2 bases, with 11 bases between the two germline ends. The length of the CDR3 is 15 residues. The DNA of the CDR3 is TGTGCCAGCAGCTTGCCCGGGGCCCGCAATCAGCCCCAGCATTTT. Amino acid sequence: CASSLPGARNQPQHF. The variable domain in full, with the rest retrieved from reference TRBV7-2 and TRBJ1-5, is GAGVSQSPSNKVTEKGKDVELRCDPISGHTALYWYRQSLGQGLEFLIYFQGNSAPDKSGLPSDRFSAERTGGSVSTLTIQRTQQEDSAVYLCASSLPGARNQPQHFGDGTRLSIL.

This clone was counted a few times. The chain employs TRBV15 and TRBJ2-4; D possibly corresponds to TRBD1 (5 bases). The CDR3 is 15 amino acids. Germline V gives CDR1 LNHNV, CDR2 YYDKDF (reference sequence). Trimming shortened V by 1 base and J by 12 bases, and 19 bases separated the two germline ends. The DNA of the CDR3 is TGTGCCACCAGCAGAGCATCCTTGGAGCAGGGTACTCAGTACTTC. Translated, it gives CATSRASLEQGTQYF. Based on the CDR3 plus reference TRBV15 and TRBJ2-4, the full variable domain is DAMVIQNPRYQVTQFGKPVTLSCSQTLNHNVMYWYQQKSSQAPKLLFHYYDKDFNNEADTPDNFQSRRPNTSFCFLDIRSPGLGDTAMYLCATSRASLEQGTQYFGAGTRLSVL.

The chain has TRBV4-2 and TRBJ1-2; TRBD1 matches 9 bases. This CDR3 spans 15 amino acids. The germline V gene has CDR1 LGHNA and CDR2 YNFKEQ. The trim removed 2 bases at V and 8 bases at J, leaving 9 bases unmatched. CDR3 region: CASSQPQGASGGYTF. The CDR3 nucleotides read TGTGCCAGCAGCCAACCACAGGGGGCAAGTGGAGGCTACACCTTC.

This clone came up once. The chain links TRBV7-2 to TRBJ2-7, with D possibly being TRBD1 or TRBD2 (6 bases each). The CDR3 has 16 residues. Germline CDR1 and CDR2: SGHTA and FQGNSA. The germline V and J ends were trimmed by 5 bases and 0 bases, with 17 bases remaining between them. This CDR3 is CASSNGGPRSSYEQYF. CDR3 nucleotide sequence: TGTGCCAGCAGCAACGGGGGCCCCAGGAGCTCCTACGAGCAGTACTTC.

This chain joins TRBV9 and TRBJ1-1; D ambiguous. Germline V gene sequence: CDR1 SGDLS, CDR2 YYNGEE. The V and J ends lost 3 bases and 2 bases respectively, with 8 bases between them. The CDR3 length is 13 residues. DNA of the CDR3: TGTGCCAGCAGCGCACTGGACAACACTGAAGCTTTCTTT. It translates to CASSALDNTEAFF.

This sequence joins TRBV6-1 and TRBJ2-7, with D unresolved. The CDR3 has 13 amino acids. Trimming pared 4 bases from V and 4 bases from J, leaving 11 bases between. CDR1 MNHNS and CDR2 SASEGT come from the germline V gene. The CDR3 coding sequence is TGTGCCAGCAGTGTTCAGGCGATATACGAGCAGTACTTC. Encoded protein: CASSVQAIYEQYF.

The gene calls are TRBV28 and TRBJ2-7, with a tentative D call TRBD2 (5 bases). V dropped 5 bases and J dropped 0 bases, with 14 bases sitting between them. From germline, CDR1 is MDHEN and CDR2 SYDVKM. CDR3 size: 15 residues. CDR3 amino acids: CASSPLGGGSYEQYF. The CDR3, as DNA: TGTGCCAGCAGTCCCCTCGGCGGAGGCTCCTACGAGCAGTACTTC.

The V and J genes are TRBV9 and TRBJ1-5; 12 positions match TRBD1. The trim removed 0 bases at V and 5 bases at J, leaving 0 bases unmatched. CDR1 and CDR2 from the germline V gene are SGDLS and YYNGEE. CDR3 length equals 15 residues. The CDR3: CASSVGDRGHQPQHF. As DNA, the CDR3 is TGTGCCAGCAGCGTAGGGGACAGGGGGCATCAGCCCCAGCATTTT.

J is TRBJ2-3 and V is TRBV4-2; D might be TRBD1 or TRBD2, each matching 7 bases. Looked up from germline, CDR1 is LGHNA and CDR2 is YNFKEQ. There are 15 residues in the CDR3. The V gene lost 4 bases and the J gene lost 0 bases, with 11 bases spanning the gap. The DNA for the CDR3 is TGTGCCAGCAGCCGGGGGGGACAGAGCACAGATACGCAGTATTTT. It translates to CASSRGGQSTDTQYF.

This chain connects TRBV27 to TRBJ1-4, with D maybe TRBD1 (5 bases). The CDR3 runs to 15 residues. Germline assignment: CDR1 MNHEY and CDR2 SMNVEV (reference sequence). V dropped 0 bases and J dropped 5 bases, with 10 bases sitting between them. CDR3 sequence reads: CASSLSWGSNEKLFF. The CDR3 DNA sequence: TGTGCCAGCAGTTTATCGTGGGGGTCGAATGAAAAACTGTTTTTT.

The chain is built from TRBV27 and TRBJ1-1; 7 bases are shared with TRBD1. The CDR3 is 14 amino acids. Germline assignment: CDR1 MNHEY and CDR2 SMNVEV (reference sequence). Unmatched junction bases numbered 6, after V lost 7 bases and J lost 1 base. The CDR3 here is CASNHRDRNTEAFF. The CDR3 nucleotides are TGTGCCAGCAACCACCGGGACAGGAACACTGAAGCTTTCTTT.

The rearrangement uses TRBV4-3 and TRBJ2-2; 7 nucleotides match TRBD2. Trimming at V came to 4 bases and at J to 4 bases, leaving 6 bases not matched to a gene. Germline lookup yields CDR1 LGHNA and CDR2 YSLEER. The CDR3 extends over 15 amino acids. CDR3 nucleotide sequence: TGCGCCAGCAGCCGGGAGGGGCGAGGCACCGGGGAGCTGTTTTTT. This gives the protein CASSREGRGTGELFF.

The rearrangement joins TRBV29-1 to TRBJ1-1; possibly TRBD1 for D (5 bases). The CDR3 extends over 13 amino acids. Germline V gene data show CDR1 as SQVTM and CDR2 as ANQGSEA. Trimming left V 7 bases short and J 3 bases short, with 15 bases between. CDR3 bases: TGCAGCGGGGGGAACGGGGAGTACACTGAAGCTTTCTTT. Its translation: CSGGNGEYTEAFF.

The chain recombines TRBV6-5 with TRBJ2-7; tentative D call: TRBD2 (6 bases). The germline gives CDR1 MNHEY, CDR2 SVGAGI. The CDR3 sequence is 15 residues long. The germline V and J ends were trimmed by 4 bases and 7 bases, with 20 bases remaining between them. CDR3 bases: TGTGCCAGCAGTTGGGGATACGCGGGATCAGGGGAGCAGTACTTC. It is translated as CASSWGYAGSGEQYF.

The chain uses TRBV19 and TRBJ1-1; 7 positions agree with TRBD1. The length of the CDR3 is 13 residues. V was pared by 4 bases and J by 5 bases, with 4 bases of the junction left unmatched. Germline loops: CDR1 LNHDA, CDR2 SQIVND (reference sequence). CDR3 amino acids: CASSKTGVTEAFF. CDR3 DNA sequence: TGTGCCAGTAGTAAAACAGGGGTAACTGAAGCTTTCTTT.

This clone has a single count. The genes are TRBV5-3 and TRBJ2-3; 9 nucleotides line up with TRBD2. TRBV5-3 is given ORF status, its function remaining uncertain. With V trimmed by 3 bases and J by 4 bases, 9 bases remained unmatched. There are 16 residues in the CDR3. The CDR3 loop is CARSSEGSGGADTQYF. In DNA form, the CDR3 reads TGTGCCAGAAGCTCGGAGGGTAGCGGGGGCGCAGATACGCAGTATTTT.

This chain links TRBV6-1 with TRBJ1-2; the match to TRBD1 covers 7 bases. V shed 0 bases, J shed 6 bases, and the junction held 1 base outside the gene matches. Germline V gives CDR1 MNHNS, CDR2 SASEGT. CDR3 length: 13 residues. This chain's CDR3 is CASSEAGGDGYTF. The CDR3 coding sequence is TGTGCCAGCAGTGAAGCAGGGGGCGATGGCTACACCTTC.